The entry below describes one TCR beta chain. Other DNA sequences in this sample translate to the same CDR3. TCRdb keeps only in-frame clones here, not all; method: immunoSEQ multiplex PCR. Among 45,000 to 60,000 clones listed, roughly 94% were seen once. This specimen belongs to a study of control samples from healthy donors and cancer patients. The sequencing sample was made of blood. The TCR comes from a man in his thirties or forties in good health.

The CDR3 here is CASSLYNSPLHF. CDR3 nucleotides: TGTGCCAGCAGTTTATATAATTCACCCCTCCACTTT. The chain links TRBV27 to TRBJ1-6; D is undetermined. V was trimmed by 1 base and J by 5 bases, leaving 0 bases between them. The germline CDR1 and CDR2 sequences are MNHEY and SMNVEV (reference sequence). The CDR3 totals 12 residues.